This T cell receptor (beta chain) came from a study of post-analysis software for immune sequencing data. Study observations and caveats: TRBV5-6, TRBV5-1 and TRBV20-1 belonged to a set of five TRBV segments that were more frequent in patients than controls.

CDR3 length: 15 residues. V shed 3 bases and J shed 0 bases, with 11 bases lying between them. Germline V gene lookup returns CDR1 KGHSH and CDR2 LQKENI. TCR beta cDNA libraries included unique molecular identifiers. Each CDR3 protein gets one entry after TCRdb re-called the PCR reads with MiXCR. The repertoire holds 750,000 to 950,000 distinct CDR3 sequences, 53% seen once, with over 4% in the top ten. Regarding this clonotype: Its antigen is unidentified.

Material: blood. This TCR was recovered from a girl aged 10 to 17 with multiple sclerosis. The chain uses TRBV18 and TRBJ1-2; a possible D gene is TRBD1 (5 bases). The CDR3 is CASSPWGNSNYGYTF. CDR3 in DNA: TGTGCCAGCTCACCCTGGGGCAACTCTAACTATGGCTACACCTTC. Together with reference TRBV18 and TRBJ1-2, the CDR3 gives the full variable domain: NAGVMQNPRHLVRRRGQEARLRCSPMKGHSHVYWYRQLPEEGLKFMVYLQKENIIDESGMPKERFSAEFPKEGPSILRIQQVVRGDSAAYFCASSPWGNSNYGYTFGSGTRLTVV.